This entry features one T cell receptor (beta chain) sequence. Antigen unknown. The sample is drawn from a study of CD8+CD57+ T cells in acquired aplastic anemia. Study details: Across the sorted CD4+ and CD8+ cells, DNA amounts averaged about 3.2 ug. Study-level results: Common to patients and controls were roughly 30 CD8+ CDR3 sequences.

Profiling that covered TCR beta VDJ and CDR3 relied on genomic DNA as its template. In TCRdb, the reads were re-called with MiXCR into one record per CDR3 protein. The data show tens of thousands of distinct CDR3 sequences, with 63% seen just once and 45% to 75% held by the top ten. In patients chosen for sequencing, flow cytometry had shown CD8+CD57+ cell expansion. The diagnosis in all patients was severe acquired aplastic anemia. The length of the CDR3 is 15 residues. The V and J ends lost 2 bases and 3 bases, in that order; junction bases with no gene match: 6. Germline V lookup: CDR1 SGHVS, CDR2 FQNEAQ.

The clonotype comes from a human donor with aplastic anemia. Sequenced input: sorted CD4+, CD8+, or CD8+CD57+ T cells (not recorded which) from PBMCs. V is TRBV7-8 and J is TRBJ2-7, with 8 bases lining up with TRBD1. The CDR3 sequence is CASSLPGTGLYEQYF. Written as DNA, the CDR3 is TGTGCCAGCAGCTTACCCGGGACAGGCCTCTACGAGCAGTACTTC.